One sample yielded the 6 T cell receptor beta chains listed below, sequenced in a study of cytomegalovirus exposure and HLA in healthy donors. The PCR contained 60 Vbeta and 13 Jbeta primers. Method: immunoSEQ multiplex PCR; TCRdb's copy keeps in-frame clones and lacks some. The sample includes around 150,000 clones, roughly 85% of them seen just once. The sample consisted of PBMCs. These TCRs come from a woman in her forties or fifties in good health and CMV-seropositive.

The V gene is TRBV27, the J gene TRBJ2-1; TRBD1 is a possible D gene (5 bases). Trimming took 2 bases from V and 4 from J, leaving 15 bases between them. Germline assignment: CDR1 MNHEY and CDR2 SMNVEV (reference sequence). The CDR3 extends over 16 amino acids. The CDR3 DNA follows: TGTGCCAGCAGTTTACAGGGTGACCCCCCATACAATGAGCAGTTCTTC. Translation: CASSLQGDPPYNEQFF.

The V call is TRBV10-2, the J call TRBJ1-5, with unresolved D. This CDR3 is built from 12 residues. The germline CDR1 and CDR2 sequences are WSHSY and SAAADI. The CDR3 nucleotides read TGCGCGGCGTCGGGTAGCAATCAGCCCCAGCATTTT. Its translation: CAASGSNQPQHF.

V is TRBV19 and J is TRBJ1-1; 7 bases map to TRBD1. This CDR3 is built from 15 residues. Looked up from germline, CDR1 is LNHDA and CDR2 is SQIVND (reference sequence). J gave up 4 bases and V 2 bases, and 7 bases lay outside the gene matches. The CDR3 loop is CASSIRGLTSTEAFF. In nucleotides, the CDR3 is TGTGCCAGTAGTATAAGGGGGCTGACTTCCACTGAAGCTTTCTTT.

This clone was counted only a few times. The rearrangement uses TRBV19 and TRBJ2-1; D is unresolved. The CDR3 covers 14 residues. V lost 3 bases, J lost 3 bases, and 9 bases lay in between. Germline assignment: CDR1 LNHDA and CDR2 SQIVND (reference sequence). CDR3 protein: CASSMYSIYNEQFF. The CDR3 coding sequence is TGTGCCAGTAGTATGTACTCTATCTACAATGAGCAGTTCTTC.

V gene TRBV6-6 combines with J gene TRBJ2-5; D might be TRBD2 (5 bases). The DNA end lines up better with TRBJ2-7; the J call may be wrong. Germline V gene data show CDR1 as MNHNY and CDR2 as SVGAGI (reference sequence). The CDR3 spans 11 residues. DNA for the CDR3: TGTGCCTGTGGGGAGTTGTACGAGCAGTACTTC. Translated, it gives CACGELYEQYF.

On this clone: Distinct nucleotide sequences in the sample also encode this CDR3. The genes are TRBV2 and TRBJ1-1, with a tentative D call TRBD1 (6 bases). There are 13 residues in the CDR3. CDR1 is SNHLY and CDR2 is FYNNEI in the germline V gene. V lost 6 bases and J 1 base, leaving 9 bases between the germline ends. CDR3 protein: CASRVQGNTEAFF. The DNA of the CDR3 is TGTGCCAGCAGGGTACAGGGGAACACTGAAGCTTTCTTT.